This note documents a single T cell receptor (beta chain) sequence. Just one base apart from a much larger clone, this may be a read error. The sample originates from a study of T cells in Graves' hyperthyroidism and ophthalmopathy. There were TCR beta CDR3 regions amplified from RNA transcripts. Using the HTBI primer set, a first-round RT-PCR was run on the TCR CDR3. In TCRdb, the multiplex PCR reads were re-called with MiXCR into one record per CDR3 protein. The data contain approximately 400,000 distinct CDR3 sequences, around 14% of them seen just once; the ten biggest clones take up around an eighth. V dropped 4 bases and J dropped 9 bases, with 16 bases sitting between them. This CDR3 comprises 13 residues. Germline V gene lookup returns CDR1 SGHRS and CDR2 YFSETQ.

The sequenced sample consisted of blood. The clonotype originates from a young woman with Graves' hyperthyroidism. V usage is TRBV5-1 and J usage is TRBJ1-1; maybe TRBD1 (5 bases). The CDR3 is CASSPEQGSKAFF. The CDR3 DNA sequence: TGCGCCAGCAGCCCAGAGCAGGGCAGTAAAGCTTTCTTT. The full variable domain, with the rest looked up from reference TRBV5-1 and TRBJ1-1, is KAGVTQTPRYLIKTRGQQVTLSCSPISGHRSVSWYQQTPGQGLQFLFEYFSETQRNKGNFPGRFSGRQFSNSRSEMNVSTLELGDSALYLCASSPEQGSKAFFGQGTRLTVV.